This record looks at one TCR beta chain sequence and its context. After extraction with the RNeasy kit, roughly 0.45 to 1 ug of the RNA was reverse transcribed using random hexamers. Using its own MiXCR run on the immunoSEQ multiplex PCR reads, TCRdb lists one record per CDR3 protein. The sample carries more than 200,000 distinct CDR3 sequences, around 95% recorded once. These data originate in a study of CD8 T cells in Susac syndrome. In contrast to the negatively isolated CD8+ and CD4+ T cells, TEMRA cells were FACS-enriched. Germline CDR1 is GTSNPN and CDR2 is SVGIG (reference sequence). Trimming shortened V by 2 bases and J by 9 bases, and 14 bases separated the two germline ends. CDR3 length: 13 amino acids.

The receptor was isolated from a human donor with multiple sclerosis. J is TRBJ2-1 and V is TRBV30, with D possibly TRBD2 on 5 matching bases. The sequenced sample was CD4+ T cells from PBMCs. CDR3 protein: CAWSSRHRGEQFF. DNA of the CDR3: TGTGCCTGGAGTTCGCGCCACCGGGGTGAGCAGTTCTTC.